This TCR beta chain is drawn from a study of blood T cell repertoires in COVID-19. About the research overall: Donors in the United States, Italy and Spain gave samples during acute or convalescent COVID-19.

Clones were sequenced by immunoSEQ multiplex PCR, and TCRdb holds only the in-frame ones, with some missing. Of some 70,000 clones detected, around 80% appear once; the ten largest clones hold around 10%. The CDR3 sequence is 15 residues long. V gave up 4 bases and J gave up 0 bases, with 12 bases separating them. Germline CDR1 is SGHNT and CDR2 is YYREEE (reference sequence). The chain links TRBV5-4 to TRBJ2-3; D not certain. The receptor was derived from a woman between 45 and 60 years old with acute or convalescent COVID-19. The sample was peripheral blood. Written as DNA, the CDR3 is TGTGCCAGCAGCGACAAGTCTTCTAGCACAGATACGCAGTATTTT. Translating gives CASSDKSSSTDTQYF.